This T cell receptor (beta chain) was sequenced in a study of CD8 T cells in ankylosing spondylitis. This clonotype was seen only a few times. No antigen is known for it. The ends were cut back, 8 bases at V and 5 bases at J, with 21 bases in the middle. CDR1 and CDR2 from the germline V gene are MNHNS and SASEGT. The CDR3 runs to 15 residues. Notes on the study in general: Reactive arthritis synovial fluid and blood were previously reported to contain some motif variants.

TCRdb passed the 5' RACE reads through MiXCR, listing each CDR3 protein once. The sample holds 250,000 to 400,000 distinct CDR3 sequences, roughly 12% seen once. This receptor was obtained from a female donor with ankylosing spondylitis or in good health (not recorded which). The V and J genes are TRBV6-1 and TRBJ2-5; D is perhaps TRBD1 (7 bases). The specimen sequenced was blood, either unsorted or a sorted T cell fraction (not recorded which). The CDR3 sequence: CASSGSAGGMETQYF. The CDR3 DNA sequence: TGTGCCAGCTCCGGTAGCGCAGGGGGGATGGAGACCCAGTACTTC.